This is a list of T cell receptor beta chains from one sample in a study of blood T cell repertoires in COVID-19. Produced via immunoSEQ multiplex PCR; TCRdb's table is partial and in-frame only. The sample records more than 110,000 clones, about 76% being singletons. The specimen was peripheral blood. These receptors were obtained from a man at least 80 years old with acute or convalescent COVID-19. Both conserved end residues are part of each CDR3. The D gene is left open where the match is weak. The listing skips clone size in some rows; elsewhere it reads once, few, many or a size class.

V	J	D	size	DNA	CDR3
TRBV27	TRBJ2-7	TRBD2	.	TGTGCCAGCAGTTTATCATGGGGGGGGGAGCAGTACTTC	CASSLSWGGEQYF
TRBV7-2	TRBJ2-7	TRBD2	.	TGTGCCAGCACCGTGCGGGGGGGCGAGCAGTACTTC	CASTVRGGEQYF
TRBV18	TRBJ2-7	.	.	TGTGCCAGCTCACCCGGGACTCTGACCTACTCCTACGAGCAGTACTTC	CASSPGTLTYSYEQYF
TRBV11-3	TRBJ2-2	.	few	TGTGCCAGCAGCTCCGGACACGATACCGGGGAGCTGTTTTTT	CASSSGHDTGELFF
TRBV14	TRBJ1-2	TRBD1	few	TGTGCCAGCAGCCACCAGGGGGCTCGGGACTATGGCTACACCTTC	CASSHQGARDYGYTF
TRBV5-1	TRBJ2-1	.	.	TGCGCCAGCAGCTTGAGGGGGACGGTTTACAATGAGCAGTTCTTC	CASSLRGTVYNEQFF
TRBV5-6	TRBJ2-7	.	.	TGTGCCAGCAGCTTGGTTGGAAGAGGATGGCGGGGCTACGAGCAGTACTTC	CASSLVGRGWRGYEQYF
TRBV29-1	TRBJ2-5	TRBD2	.	TGCAGCTCAAGACTAGCGGGGAAAGAGACCCAGTACTTC	CSSRLAGKETQYF
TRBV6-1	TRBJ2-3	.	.	TGTGCCAGCAGTGACCAGGACTCACCTAGCACAGATACGCAGTATTTT	CASSDQDSPSTDTQYF
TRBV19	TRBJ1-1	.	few	TGTGCCAGTAGTATCGCCAGGGGCTACACTGAAGCTTTCTTT	CASSIARGYTEAFF
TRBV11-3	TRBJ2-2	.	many	TGTGCCAGCAGCCTCTTCCGCGGGGAGCTGTTTTTT	CASSLFRGELFF
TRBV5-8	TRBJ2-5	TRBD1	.	TGTGCCAGCAGCTTGGCCGGGACAGACGGGACCCAGTACTTC	CASSLAGTDGTQYF
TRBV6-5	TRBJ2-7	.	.	TGTGCCAGCAGTTACTCATCCGGGAAAAACTACGAGCAGTACTTC	CASSYSSGKNYEQYF
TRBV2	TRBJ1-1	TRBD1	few	TGTGCCAGCGGGGGACAGGGTACTTTGAACACTGAAGCTTTCTTT	CASGGQGTLNTEAFF
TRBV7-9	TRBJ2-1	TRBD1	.	TGTGCCAGCAGCTTATGGGGACAGGACAACAATGAGCAGTTCTTC	CASSLWGQDNNEQFF
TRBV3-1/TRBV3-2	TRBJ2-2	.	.	TGTGCCAGCAGCCTGGCGGTCCCCGGGGAGCTGTTTTTT	CASSLAVPGELFF
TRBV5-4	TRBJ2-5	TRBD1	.	TGTGCCAGCAGCTTAGTTCTTGGGACAGGGAAAGAGACCCAGTACTTC	CASSLVLGTGKETQYF
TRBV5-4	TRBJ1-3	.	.	TGTGCCAGCAGCTTGGATCGGGGTCCAAACACCATATATTTT	CASSLDRGPNTIYF